This record concerns one T cell receptor beta chain sequence. The antigen is undetermined. This record comes from a study of T cell responses to AZD1222 COVID-19 vaccine. Study context: Pooling covered second doses at about 4 or about 12 weeks. Study-level results: Baseline testing showed seropositivity in only a handful of AZD1222 recipients. Spike-specific TCR breadth and depth were elevated following two AZD1222 doses. CD4 TCRs associated with vaccination spanned spike, dominating at 160-218 and 743-854.

Germline V gene data show CDR1 as MDHEN and CDR2 as SYDVKM. The V end was cut by 3 bases, the J end by 7 bases, with 13 bases between. There are 14 residues in the CDR3. Some clones are missing from TCRdb's copy, which holds only in-frame ones; the method was immunoSEQ multiplex PCR. Of 150,000 to 200,000 clones in the sample, around 90% were seen once. The specimen was peripheral blood, collected on day 0 of AZD1222 vaccination. The genes are TRBV28 and TRBJ1-5; no clear D gene. The source of this sequence is an adult in good health. CDR3: CASSFMGSRQPQHF. CDR3 bases: TGTGCCAGCAGTTTCATGGGCTCTCGGCAGCCCCAGCATTTT.